Described below is a single TCR beta chain sequence and its context. This clonotype has a handful of counts. The antigen it recognizes is unknown. Per-nucleotide qualities are absent, and no much larger clonotype sits a single base away. Per the publication, the time point label means: persistent/refractory GD, antithyroid drugs over 5 years with positive TRAb. RNA was extracted from PBMCs in TRIzol for both TCR sequencing and RNA sequencing. Graves' disease was diagnosed according to American Thyroid Association guidelines. Recruitment of patients was carried out at an endocrinology department in Xi'an, China. Each patient gave about 10 milliliters of peripheral blood, collected in an EDTA anticoagulant tube. Ficoll Paque Plus density gradient separation was used to isolate PBMCs, and no additional T cell sorting was done. An Agilent 2100 Bioanalyzer and agarose gel were used to check RNA quality, and a NanoDrop 2000 was used to measure RNA concentration.

The source of the sample is a study of regulatory T cells in long-lasting Graves disease listed by TCRdb under 2021. Context from the whole study: Persistent Graves' disease was defined as persistently positive TSH receptor autoantibodies together with antithyroid drug treatment for over 5 years. The study was registered as a clinical trial and conducted in China. Peripheral blood TCR sequencing and RNA sequencing compared persistent Graves' disease patients with newly diagnosed Graves' disease patients. A total of around 35 samples underwent TCR sequencing: about 13 from persistent and about 20 from newly diagnosed Graves' disease patients. Persistent Graves' disease patients in the clinical cohort had taken antithyroid drugs for 9.5 to 13 years on average.

The library was produced with multiplex PCR. These reads were obtained on an Illumina HiSeq 4000. iRepertoire HTBI primers and Arm-PCR amplification of CDR3 regions were used to construct TCR beta libraries. PCR products were gel purified before sequencing. Concerning the study's data processing: Gene usage analysis of CDR3 amino acid clonotypes used the 62 TRBV and about 15 TRBJ segments found across samples. Filtered high-quality paired reads were merged into contigs using COPE and FqMerger. BLAST was used to align contigs to the IMGT TRBV, TRBD and TRBJ reference genes, and CDR3 was defined following IMGT. Any clonotype with a frequency above 0.1% was counted as a highly expanded clone. Shannon entropy served as the measure of repertoire diversity, while the Gini coefficient captured V-J evenness. A clonotype found in more than one individual was treated as public. TCRdb trimmed the raw reads at Q25, called clones with MiXCR and kept productive beta chains. Each entry merges the rows of one CDR3 protein and shows their most common DNA and genes. The V and J calls and clone size are TCRdb's, not the authors'. The sample data list about 310,000 distinct CDR3 sequences, and 20% to 25% of these were observed just once. The ten largest clones take up 56% of the sample.

The CDR3 contains 13 residues, cysteine and phenylalanine counted. Only CDR3 DNA is held: 39 bases, read in frame from base 1. CDR1 and CDR2 were assigned from the germline V gene (reference sequence) as MNHEY and SMNVEV. From V the trimming removes 6 bases and from J it removes 5 bases, while the gene matches leave 7 bases of the junction unaccounted for. The paper's findings and limits, for the study overall: As a limitation, the authors acknowledged that the small sample size may reduce accuracy. Patients with persistent disease shared more public clonotypes (about 3,000) than newly diagnosed patients did (966). The study examined only peripheral blood because the primary lesion, thyroid tissue, could not be accessed. Persistent Graves' disease patients showed lower TCR Shannon entropy and fewer highly expanded clones than newly diagnosed patients, suggesting clonal expansion. Sequencing and analysis were limited to the TCR beta chain. TRBV28, TRBJ1-2 and TRBJ2-5 were preferentially used in persistent disease, while TRBV20-1 and TRBJ2-1 were favored in newly diagnosed disease.

This sequence uses TRBV27 and TRBJ2-7, and 7 junctional nucleotides match TRBD1. The receptor's source is a female donor with Graves disease. This specimen consisted of peripheral blood mononuclear cells (PBMCs), obtained when the disease was refractory, from a patient treated with antithyroid drugs. The sequenced DNA: TGTGCCAGCAGAATGACAGGGAAAGACGAGCAGTACTTC. This encodes CASRMTGKDEQYF.